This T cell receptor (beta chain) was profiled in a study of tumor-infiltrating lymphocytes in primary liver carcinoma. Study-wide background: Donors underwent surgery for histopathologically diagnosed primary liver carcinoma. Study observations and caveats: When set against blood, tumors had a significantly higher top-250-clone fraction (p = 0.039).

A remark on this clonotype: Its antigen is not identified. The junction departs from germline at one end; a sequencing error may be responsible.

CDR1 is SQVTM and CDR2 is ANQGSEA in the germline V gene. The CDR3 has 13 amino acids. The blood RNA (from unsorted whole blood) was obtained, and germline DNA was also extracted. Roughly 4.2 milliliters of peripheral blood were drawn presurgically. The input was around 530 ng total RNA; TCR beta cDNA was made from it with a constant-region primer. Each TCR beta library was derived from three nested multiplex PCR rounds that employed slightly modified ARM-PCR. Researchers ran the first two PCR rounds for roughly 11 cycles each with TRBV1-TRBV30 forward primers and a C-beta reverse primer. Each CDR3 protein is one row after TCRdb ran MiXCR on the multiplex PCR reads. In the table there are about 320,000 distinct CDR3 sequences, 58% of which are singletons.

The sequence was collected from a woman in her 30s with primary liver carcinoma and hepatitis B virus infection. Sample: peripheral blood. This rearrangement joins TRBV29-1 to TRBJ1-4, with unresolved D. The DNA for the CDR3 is TGTAGCGTTGAATCTGCAACTAATGAAAAACTGCTTTTT. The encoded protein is CSVESATNEKLLF.